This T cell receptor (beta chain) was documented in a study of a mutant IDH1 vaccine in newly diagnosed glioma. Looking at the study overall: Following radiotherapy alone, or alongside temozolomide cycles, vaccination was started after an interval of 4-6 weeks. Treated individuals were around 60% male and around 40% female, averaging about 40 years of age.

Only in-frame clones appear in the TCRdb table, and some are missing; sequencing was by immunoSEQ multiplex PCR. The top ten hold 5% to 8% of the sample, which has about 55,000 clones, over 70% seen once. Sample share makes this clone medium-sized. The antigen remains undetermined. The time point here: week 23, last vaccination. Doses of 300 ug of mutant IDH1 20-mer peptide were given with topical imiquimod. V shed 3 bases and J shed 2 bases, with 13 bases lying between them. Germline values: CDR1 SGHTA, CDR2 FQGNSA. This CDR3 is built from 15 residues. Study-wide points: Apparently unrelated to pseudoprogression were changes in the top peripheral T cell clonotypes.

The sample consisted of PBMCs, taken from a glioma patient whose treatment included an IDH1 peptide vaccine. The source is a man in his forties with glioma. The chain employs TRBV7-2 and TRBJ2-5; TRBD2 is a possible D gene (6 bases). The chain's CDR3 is CASSLGGDPQETQYF. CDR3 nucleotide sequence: TGTGCCAGCAGCTTGGGCGGGGATCCTCAAGAGACCCAGTACTTC.